These 23 T cell receptor beta chains originate from one sample sequenced in a study of blood T cells in healthy people across ages. The second PCR ran about 6 to 11 cycles with a sample-barcoded 5' primer and J-beta primers. MiXCR was run by TCRdb on the 5' RACE reads, yielding one entry per CDR3 protein. The data contain about 2 million distinct CDR3 sequences, roughly 50% of them singletons. Sequenced material: blood. The receptors derive from a woman in her thirties or forties in good health.

This clonotype occurred a few times. J is TRBJ2-7 and V is TRBV9; TRBD1 aligns across 7 bases. The CDR3 is 14 amino acids. Germline CDR1 reads SGDLS; CDR2 reads YYNGEE. Losses at the gene ends were 3 bases for V and 2 bases for J; bases not matched to a gene: 5. The CDR3 DNA sequence: TGTGCCAGCAGCGCCCAGACAGGGCCCTACGAGCAGTACTTC. Translation: CASSAQTGPYEQYF.

CDR3 amino acids: CSAFFYPYEQYF. Here the CDR3 DNA reads TGCAGTGCTTTCTTTTATCCCTACGAGCAGTACTTC. This chain uses TRBV20-1 with TRBJ2-7, with no clear D. V was clipped by 5 bases and J by 2 bases, with 10 bases between them. The CDR3 runs to 12 residues. CDR1 is DFQATT, CDR2 SNEGSKA, per germline (reference sequence).

There are a few counts of this clonotype. The V call is TRBV29-1, the J call TRBJ2-7, with D tentatively TRBD1 (7 bases). Per germline, CDR1 SQVTM and CDR2 ANQGSEA. CDR3 length: 13 amino acids. The V and J ends lost 4 bases and 2 bases respectively, with 12 bases between them. Written as DNA, the CDR3 is TGCAGCGTTGTAACAGGGGAGGCCTACGAGCAGTACTTC. Its translation is CSVVTGEAYEQYF.

In this sample, this clonotype turned up a few times. This sequence joins TRBV10-3 and TRBJ2-5, with 9 positions matching TRBD1. This CDR3 is built from 15 residues. The germline V gene encodes CDR1 ENHRY and CDR2 SYGVKD. V gave up 6 bases and J gave up 1 base; unmatched junction bases: 6. The CDR3 region has the DNA TGTGCCATCAGCCCGGGACAGGGACTCCAAGAGACCCAGTACTTC. Its translation is CAISPGQGLQETQYF.

The chain combines TRBV27 with TRBJ1-1; TRBD1 matches at 10 bases. The germline gives CDR1 MNHEY, CDR2 SMNVEV (reference sequence). The CDR3 totals 17 residues. V dropped 5 bases and J dropped 0; count of bases not matched to a gene: 9. This CDR3 is CASSLWGTGVMNTEAFF. In nucleotides, the CDR3 is TGTGCCAGCAGTCTTTGGGGGACAGGGGTTATGAACACTGAAGCTTTCTTT.

This chain uses TRBV6-2 or TRBV6-3 with TRBJ1-2, with D uncertain. The CDR3 covers 11 residues. Germline-derived CDR1 and CDR2 are MNHEY and SVGEGT. V was shortened by 2 bases and J by 7 bases, with 5 bases between the two germline ends. The DNA of the CDR3 is TGTGCCAGCAGTTACCCCAGTGGCTACACCTTC. Protein: CASSYPSGYTF.

The rearrangement joins TRBV6-5 to TRBJ1-2, with D unclear. The CDR3 is 14 amino acids. The germline V gene encodes CDR1 MNHEY and CDR2 SVGAGI. The germline V and J ends were trimmed by 3 bases and 3 bases, with 11 bases remaining between them. DNA for the CDR3: TGTGCCAGCAGTTATTCGAACAGCTACTATGGCTACACCTTC. Protein product: CASSYSNSYYGYTF.

The chain couples TRBV7-3 to TRBJ1-1; the D is unclear. The CDR3 length is 15 residues. Germline loops: CDR1 SGHTA, CDR2 FQGTGA. The V and J ends lost 2 bases and 1 base respectively, with 11 bases between them. In DNA, the CDR3 is TGTGCCAGCAGCTTAGTAAATGCTGGGAACACTGAAGCTTTCTTT. It encodes CASSLVNAGNTEAFF. The full variable domain, with the rest looked up from reference TRBV7-3 and TRBJ1-1, is GAGVSQTPSNKVTEKGKYVELRCDPISGHTALYWYRQSLGQGPEFLIYFQGTGAADDSGLPNDRFFAVRPEGSVSTLKIQRTERGDSAVYLCASSLVNAGNTEAFFGQGTRLTVV.

The chain combines TRBV6-5 with TRBJ2-4; D is perhaps TRBD1 (6 bases). Germline CDR1 and CDR2: MNHEY and SVGAGI. The CDR3 spans 16 residues. V gave up 4 bases and J gave up 4 bases, with 17 bases separating them. The CDR3 nucleotides are TGTGCCAGCAGTTGTCCGACGGACAGAATAAAAAACATTCAGTACTTC. It codes for CASSCPTDRIKNIQYF.

This sequence joins TRBV29-1 and TRBJ1-4; D not certain. V was trimmed by 7 bases and J by 3 bases, leaving 15 bases between them. CDR3 size: 14 residues. CDR1 and CDR2 from the germline V gene are SQVTM and ANQGSEA. DNA of the CDR3: TGCAGCGCTGGCGCGGGGAGGTCTAATGAAAAACTGTTTTTT. Protein: CSAGAGRSNEKLFF.

The V and J genes are TRBV28 and TRBJ2-3; 7 nucleotides line up with TRBD2. Germline V CDR1 and CDR2: MDHEN, SYDVKM. The CDR3 is made up of 16 amino acids. J gave up 4 bases and V 6 bases, and 13 bases lay outside the gene matches. CDR3 loop: CASRPYGGEGPDTQYF. The CDR3 nucleotides are TGTGCCAGCAGGCCCTACGGCGGGGAGGGCCCAGATACGCAGTATTTT.

As concerns this clonotype: Its ends do not fully match the called genes, so a read error is possible. The chain combines TRBV7-7 with TRBJ2-5; TRBD1 might be the D (6 bases). The CDR3 extends over 13 amino acids. CDR1 SSHAT and CDR2 FNYEAQ come from the germline V gene (reference sequence). The chain's CDR3 is CASSADRKETQYF. The CDR3 region has the DNA TGTGCTAGCAGCGCCGACAGGAAAGAGACCCAGTACTTC.

The genes are TRBV20-1 and TRBJ2-1; 10 bases are a match to TRBD2. J was trimmed by 3 bases and V by 5 bases; bases with no gene match: 7. Germline CDR1 DFQATT, CDR2 SNEGSKA (reference sequence). This CDR3 region has 15 residues. CDR3 residues: CSAPPSGGVYNEQFF. Written as DNA, the CDR3 is TGCAGTGCTCCCCCCAGCGGGGGGGTCTACAATGAGCAGTTCTTC.

The CDR3, as DNA: TGTGCCAGCAGTTTATCAGGGGGCGAGTGGACCTACGAGCAGTACTTC. Amino acid sequence: CASSLSGGEWTYEQYF. The chain links TRBV27 to TRBJ2-7, with 7 bases matching TRBD1. V was clipped by 0 bases and J by 2 bases; unmatched bases: 7. Germline loops: CDR1 MNHEY, CDR2 SMNVEV (reference sequence). The CDR3 extends over 16 amino acids.

This clonotype was picked up a small number of times. The rearrangement uses TRBV20-1 and TRBJ2-5; D call uncertain. The CDR3 is made up of 15 amino acids. Germline V gives CDR1 DFQATT, CDR2 SNEGSKA (reference sequence). The V and J ends lost 2 bases and 3 bases respectively, with 16 bases between them. CDR3 region: CSARTQIKPKETQYF. The CDR3 nucleotides are TGCAGTGCTAGAACCCAGATTAAGCCCAAAGAGACCCAGTACTTC.

J is TRBJ2-5 and V is TRBV3-1, with 9 bases lining up with TRBD1. V shed 5 bases and J 2 bases; nucleotides not matched to a gene: 9. There are 16 residues in the CDR3. Germline values: CDR1 LGHDT, CDR2 YNNKEL (reference sequence). CDR3 nucleotide sequence: TGTGCCAGCAGCTTCCCGGACAGGGGATTTCAAGAGACCCAGTACTTC. Protein product: CASSFPDRGFQETQYF.

This clonotype was found a few times. The chain carries TRBV12-3 or TRBV12-4 and TRBJ2-3; TRBD1 matches 8 bases. The CDR3 totals 15 residues. V trimming: 5 bases; J trimming: 6 bases; junction bases outside the gene matches: 10. The DNA for the CDR3 is TGTGCCAGCAGTAAACTACAGGGGGTGGGGGATACGCAGTATTTT. This encodes CASSKLQGVGDTQYF.

The chain links TRBV24-1 to TRBJ2-1, with a tentative D call TRBD2 (5 bases). V lost 3 bases, J lost 2 bases, and 19 bases lay in between. In germline, CDR1 is KGHDR, CDR2 SFDVKD. This CDR3 region has 18 residues. The CDR3 DNA reads as TGTGCCACCAGTGATCCGTCAGGCCCTAGCCAGACCTACAATGAGCAGTTCTTC. It codes for CATSDPSGPSQTYNEQFF.

This chain uses TRBV5-1 with TRBJ2-3; D remains ambiguous. Trimming took 6 bases from V and 4 from J, leaving 9 bases between them. Germline CDR1 is SGHRS and CDR2 is YFSETQ. The length of the CDR3 is 12 residues. Here the CDR3 reads CASTPNSDTQYF. The CDR3 region has the DNA TGCGCCAGCACCCCCAATTCAGATACGCAGTATTTT.

Only a few counts were recorded for this clonotype. The V call is TRBV10-1, the J call TRBJ2-7, with D uncertain. The CDR3 has 15 residues. CDR1 WNHNN and CDR2 SYGVQD come from the germline V gene (reference sequence). Trimming took off 3 bases at V and 2 bases at J, with 14 bases between the two ends. This CDR3 is CASSDFVGSAYEQYF. CDR3 in DNA: TGCGCCAGCAGTGATTTTGTAGGATCAGCCTACGAGCAGTACTTC.

V gene TRBV9 combines with J gene TRBJ1-5; 9 bases are a match to TRBD1. The CDR3 consists of 15 residues. Trimming at V came to 3 bases and at J to 3 bases, leaving 4 bases not matched to a gene. Germline V gene sequence: CDR1 SGDLS, CDR2 YYNGEE. The CDR3 loop is CASSDTGGPNQPQHF. CDR3 coding DNA: TGTGCCAGCAGCGATACAGGGGGCCCCAATCAGCCCCAGCATTTT. The whole variable domain, filled in from reference TRBV9 and TRBJ1-5, reads DSGVTQTPKHLITATGQRVTLRCSPRSGDLSVYWYQQSLDQGLQFLIQYYNGEERAKGNILERFSAQQFPDLHSELNLSSLELGDSALYFCASSDTGGPNQPQHFGDGTRLSIL.

The chain is built from TRBV9 and TRBJ1-2; 7 bases are a match to TRBD1. The CDR3 sequence is 15 residues long. CDR1 and CDR2 from the germline V gene are SGDLS and YYNGEE. Trimming cost V 0 bases and J 2 bases; bases outside gene matches: 4. CDR3 in DNA: TGTGCCAGCAGCGTAGACCCAGGGGGGAACTATGGCTACACCTTC. Translating gives CASSVDPGGNYGYTF.

This sequence joins TRBV2 and TRBJ2-4; D possibly corresponds to TRBD2 (5 bases). Between the trimmed V and J ends, which lost 8 bases and 9 bases, there was a span of 11 bases. The germline CDR1 and CDR2 sequences are SNHLY and FYNNEI. There are 11 residues in the CDR3. This chain's CDR3 is CASEGTSIQYF. DNA for the CDR3: TGTGCCAGCGAGGGCACTTCCATTCAGTACTTC.